The 9 T cell receptor beta chains below come from one sample, sequenced in a study of beta chain features in type 1 diabetes. Expressed TCRB transcripts were sequenced after all isolated RNA was converted to cDNA. The assay was immunoSEQ multiplex PCR, and TCRdb's table has in-frame clones only and misses some. The sample holds a few hundred thousand clones; about 14% are singletons and the top ten take around 0.016%. Their target antigens are unknown. Findings of the study overall: Shortening of TCRB CDR3s, moderate but significant, appeared in all four CD4+ subsets of Type 1 diabetes patients.

The sample comprised naive CD4+ T cells from blood. These TCRs come from a young woman with type 1 diabetes.

The chain has TRBV19 and TRBJ2-3; D is possibly TRBD1 (5 bases). Germline assignment: CDR1 LNHDA and CDR2 SQIVND (reference sequence). The V end was cut by 3 bases, the J end by 1 base, with 5 bases between. The CDR3 has 13 residues. CDR3 DNA: TGTGCCAGTAGTATGGGGCGCACAGATACGCAGTATTTT. This translates into CASSMGRTDTQYF.

A few counts support this clone. The chain employs TRBV1 and TRBJ2-7; TRBD2 was called by the table and not checked on the DNA. TRBV1 is recorded as a pseudogene. CDR3 size: 17 residues. The CDR3 sequence: CTSSASLRLAGAYEQYV. CDR3 DNA sequence: TGCACCAGCAGCGCATCCCTCCGGCTAGCGGGAGCCTACGAGCAGTACGTC.

The table lists this clone with a few counts. The chain joins TRBV6-5 to TRBJ1-1, with a tentative D call TRBD1 (5 bases). The CDR3 covers 11 residues. Trimming removed 5 bases at V and 11 bases at J, with 12 bases between. Germline loops: CDR1 MNHEY, CDR2 SVGAGI. CDR3 loop: CASSDAGYAFF. In DNA form, the CDR3 reads TGTGCCAGCAGTGACGCAGGGTACGCTTTCTTT.

The rearrangement joins TRBV29-1 to TRBJ2-7; 7 bases agree with TRBD1. Trimming removed 6 bases from V and 6 bases from J; junction bases left unmatched: 8. Germline CDR1 is SQVTM and CDR2 is ANQGSEA. The CDR3 is made up of 12 amino acids. For the CDR3, the DNA is TGCAGCGTCATCCGGGACAGTCGCGAGCAGTACTTC. Amino acid sequence: CSVIRDSREQYF.

This clone has just a few counts. The J gene is TRBJ2-2, the V gene TRBV18; no reliable D call. V was shortened by 3 bases and J by 4 bases, with 12 bases between the two germline ends. The germline V gene has CDR1 KGHSH and CDR2 LQKENI. CDR3 length: 15 residues. The CDR3 DNA is TGTGCCAGCTCACCTTTTGACGACTTCACCGGGGAGCTGTTTTTT. It translates to CASSPFDDFTGELFF.

V is TRBV19 and J is TRBJ2-2; no clear D gene. This CDR3 region has 14 residues. The ends were cut back, 4 bases at V and 5 bases at J, with 11 bases in the middle. CDR1 is LNHDA, CDR2 SQIVND, per germline (reference sequence). CDR3 sequence (DNA): TGTGCCAGTAGTACCACTGCTAGTACCGGGGAGCTGTTTTTT. Residues: CASSTTASTGELFF.

Here the CDR3 reads CASSLRRDFPSSNEQFF. Written as DNA, the CDR3 is TGCGCCAGCAGCCTACGCCGGGACTTCCCCTCAAGTAATGAGCAGTTCTTC. The chain links TRBV4-3 to TRBJ2-1, with D maybe TRBD2 (6 bases). The CDR3 spans 17 residues. V gave up 4 bases and J gave up 7 bases, with 23 bases separating them. Germline CDR1 LGHNA, CDR2 YSLEER.

This clone appeared a few times. This sequence joins TRBV29-1 and TRBJ1-4; D remains ambiguous. The CDR3 length is 12 residues. The germline gives CDR1 SQVTM, CDR2 ANQGSEA. V was trimmed by 4 bases and J by 1 base, leaving 4 bases between them. CDR3 sequence: CSVAGTNEKLFF. CDR3 nucleotide sequence: TGCAGCGTTGCGGGAACTAATGAAAAACTGTTTTTT.

This clone showed up just a few times. The chain employs TRBV11-3 and TRBJ2-7, with TRBD2 as a possible D gene (6 bases). In germline, CDR1 is SGHNT, CDR2 YENEEA. The ends were cut back, 3 bases at V and 7 bases at J, with 13 bases in the middle. The CDR3 runs 13 residues. For the CDR3, the DNA is TGTGCCAGCAGCTTGGCTGCGGGACGAGAGCAGTACGTC. Amino acid sequence: CASSLAAGREQYV.